This TCR beta chain was recovered during a study of CD8 T cells in cerebrospinal fluid in Alzheimer's disease. Study findings and constraints: EBV-specific clones were neither the most expanded nor enriched in Alzheimer's patients. Patients with mild cognitive impairment or Alzheimer's disease had a larger top CSF clone percentage than controls.

TCRdb reprocessed the 10x single-cell sequencing reads and keeps a single row for each CDR3 protein, giving no DNA. Recorded for this sample: about 690 distinct CDR3 sequences. CDR3 length: 13 amino acids. Germline V lookup: CDR1 SGHTA, CDR2 FQGNSA. No participant had an acute infectious disease, and all were physically fit. Points on this clonotype: What it binds is unknown.

Sequenced input: cerebrospinal fluid. This receptor was obtained from a human donor in good health. The chain is built from TRBV7-2 and TRBJ2-3. CDR3 sequence reads: CASSLGSTDTQYF.